What follows are 7 T cell receptor beta chains derived from one specimen sequenced in a study of T cell repertoires in cytomegalovirus infection (dated by TCRdb to the late 2010s). Sequenced on an Illumina HiSeq 1500. The public reads were quality trimmed at Q25 with fastp and then assembled into clones with MiXCR by TCRdb, keeping productive beta chains. Each entry merges the rows of one CDR3 protein and shows their most common DNA and genes. The sample table records roughly 500,000 distinct CDR3 sequences; 16% of these occur just once. The biggest ten clones account for 20% to 30% of the sample. The source material was CD8+ T cells from PBMCs. The receptors were gathered from a human donor in good health (CMV status not recorded). Some clones in this sample may be carry-over from other donors' samples.

This clonotype occurred many times. This chain connects TRBV11-2 to TRBJ1-1; no firm D call. Germline assignment: CDR1 SGHAT and CDR2 FQNNGV. CDR3 length equals 13 residues. V was trimmed by 5 bases and J by 1 base, leaving 8 bases between them. In DNA, the CDR3 is TGTGCCAGCAGCCCCCTAGAGAACACTGAAGCTTTCTTT. Translating gives CASSPLENTEAFF.

This clonotype was found many times. This chain joins TRBV19 and TRBJ1-1; perhaps TRBD1 as D (6 bases). The CDR3 length is 15 residues. Deletions cut 5 bases from V and 3 bases from J, with 16 bases between. Germline-derived CDR1 and CDR2 are LNHDA and SQIVND (reference sequence). This chain's CDR3 is CASSVLGAGDTEAFF. DNA of the CDR3: TGTGCCAGTAGTGTTTTGGGGGCCGGAGACACTGAAGCTTTCTTT.

This clonotype was detected ten times or more. The rearrangement joins TRBV11-2 to TRBJ1-1, with TRBD1 matching over 11 bases. The CDR3 totals 16 residues. Trimming cost V 2 bases and J 5 bases; bases outside gene matches: 7. Germline CDR1 SGHAT, CDR2 FQNNGV. The CDR3 sequence: CASSLWDRGGGTEAFF. The CDR3 DNA follows: TGTGCCAGCAGCTTATGGGACAGGGGGGGAGGAACTGAAGCTTTCTTT.

This clonotype was found many times. The rearrangement uses TRBV6-6 and TRBJ2-3, with no clear D. In germline, CDR1 is MNHNY, CDR2 SVGAGI (reference sequence). V was pared by 0 bases and J by 2 bases, with 6 bases between. This CDR3 comprises 14 residues. The CDR3 loop reads CASSYSSATDTQYF. The CDR3 nucleotides read TGTGCCAGCAGTTACTCTTCCGCCACAGATACGCAGTATTTT.

This clonotype was detected many times. CDR3 bases: TGTGCCAGCAGCCCCACCGGGACAGGTTACGGCTACACCTTC. Its translation is CASSPTGTGYGYTF. The J gene is TRBJ1-2, the V gene TRBV7-2; TRBD1 matches 8 bases. Germline lookup yields CDR1 SGHTA and CDR2 FQGNSA. The CDR3 spans 14 residues. V lost 5 bases, J lost 8 bases, and 10 bases stayed unmatched.

The V call is TRBV15, the J call TRBJ2-2, with 10 bases fitting TRBD2. Germline values: CDR1 LNHNV, CDR2 YYDKDF (reference sequence). The junction had 23 bases not matched to a gene; V was cut back by 0 bases and J by 4 bases. CDR3 length: 23 amino acids. CDR3 in DNA: TGTGCCACCAGCAGAGACCGTTGGAGTGATCTAGCGGGGGCCCACGTTGTCACCGGGGAGCTGTTTTTT. Residues: CATSRDRWSDLAGAHVVTGELFF.

At least ten counts were recorded for this clonotype. The chain couples TRBV7-8 to TRBJ2-3; 12 positions match TRBD2. J lost 1 base, V lost 1 base, and 9 bases had no gene match. The CDR3 extends over 19 amino acids. CDR1 is SGHVS and CDR2 is FQNEAQ in the germline V gene. CDR3 sequence (DNA): TGTGCCAGCAGCTTAGTACTAGCGGGAGGTTATCTTGGCACAGATACGCAGTATTTT. Translation: CASSLVLAGGYLGTDTQYF.